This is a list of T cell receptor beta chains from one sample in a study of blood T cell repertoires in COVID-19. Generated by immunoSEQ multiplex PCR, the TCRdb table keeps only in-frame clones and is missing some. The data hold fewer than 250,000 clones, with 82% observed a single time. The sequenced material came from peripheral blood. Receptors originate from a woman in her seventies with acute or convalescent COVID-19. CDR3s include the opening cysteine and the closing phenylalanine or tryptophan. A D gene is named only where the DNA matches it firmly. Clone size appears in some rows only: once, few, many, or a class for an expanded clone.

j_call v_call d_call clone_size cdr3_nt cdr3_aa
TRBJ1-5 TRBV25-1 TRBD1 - TGTGCCAGCGGTGAAAACAGGGGACAGCCCCAGCATTTT CASGENRGQPQHF
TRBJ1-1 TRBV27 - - TGTGCCACCCTGCCGGGGGGAGGGCAAGAAGCTTTCTTT CATLPGGGQEAFF
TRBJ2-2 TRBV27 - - TGTGCCAGCAGTTGGGGACTCTCGAACACCGGGGAGCTGTTTTTT CASSWGLSNTGELFF
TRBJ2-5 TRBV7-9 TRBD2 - TGTGCCAGCAGCGTCAGCGGGGGGGCCCAAGAGACCCAGTACTTC CASSVSGGAQETQYF
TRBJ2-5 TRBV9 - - TGTGCCAGCAGCGTCGAGGGTCGGCGTGAGACCCAGTACTTC CASSVEGRRETQYF
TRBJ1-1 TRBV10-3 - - TGTGCCATCAGTGCCGACAGGTACACTGAGGCTTTCTTT CAISADRYTEAFF
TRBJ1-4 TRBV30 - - TGTGCCTGGAGTGCACGGGATCTCTTCGGGGGTGAAAAACTGTTTTTT CAWSARDLFGGEKLFF
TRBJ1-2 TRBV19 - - TGTGCCAGTAGTACTCTACAGGGCGGCTACACCTTC CASSTLQGGYTF
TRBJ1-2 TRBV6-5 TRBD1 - TGTGCCAGCTTCAGAGGACAGGTGAGCTATGGCTACACCTTC CASFRGQVSYGYTF
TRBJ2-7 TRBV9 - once TGTGCCAGCAGCTCTGGTTGGGGGCGGGGGACGATTCACGAGCAGTACTTC CASSSGWGRGTIHEQYF
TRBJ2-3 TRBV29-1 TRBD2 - TGCAGCGTTGAAGATCGGGGAGGACTAGCCGACACAGATACGCAGTATTTT CSVEDRGGLADTDTQYF
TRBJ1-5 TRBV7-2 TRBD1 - TGTGCCAGCAGCTTAAATCGACAGGGTGAAGGGCCCCAGCATTTT CASSLNRQGEGPQHF
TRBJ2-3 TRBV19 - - TGTGCCAGTAGTGAAGGACTTTATACGCAGTATTTT CASSEGLYTQYF
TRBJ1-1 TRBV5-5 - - TGTGCCAGCAGCTTGGCTGATCGCAGAGCTTTCTTT CASSLADRRAFF
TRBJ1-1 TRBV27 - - TGTGCCAGCAGTCGGACATTTACGAACACTGAAGCTTTCTTT CASSRTFTNTEAFF
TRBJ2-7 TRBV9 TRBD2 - TGTGCCAGCAGCGTTTCTAGCGGGCTCTACGAGCAGTACTTC CASSVSSGLYEQYF
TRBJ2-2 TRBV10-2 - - TGCGCCAGCAGTGGGCAGGGATCGAACACCGGGGAGCTGTTTTTT CASSGQGSNTGELFF
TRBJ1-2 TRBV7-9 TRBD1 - TGTGCCAGCAGCTTATACAGGGGGTTCAACTATGGCTACACCTTC CASSLYRGFNYGYTF
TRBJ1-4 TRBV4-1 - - TGCGCCAGCAGCCAAGAAGCAGGGCCTTATAATGAAAAACTGTTTTTT CASSQEAGPYNEKLFF
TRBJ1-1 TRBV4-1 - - TGCGCCAGCAGCCAACTAGGGGCCGCCTCGGCTGAAGCTTTCTTT CASSQLGAASAEAFF
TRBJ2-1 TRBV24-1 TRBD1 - TGTGCCACCAGGGGTGGGACAGGGGGAAATAATGAGCAGTTCTTC CATRGGTGGNNEQFF
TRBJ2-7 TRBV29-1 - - TGCAGCGTTGGAACCGCGCGGGGACACGAGCAGTACTTC CSVGTARGHEQYF
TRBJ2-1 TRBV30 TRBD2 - TGTGCCTGGAGAGGTTTAACTAGCGGGGGGGTAAACAATGAGCAGTTCTTC CAWRGLTSGGVNNEQFF
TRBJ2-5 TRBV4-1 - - TGCGCCAGCAGCCAAGTTACGGGGGAAGAGACCCAGTACTTC CASSQVTGEETQYF
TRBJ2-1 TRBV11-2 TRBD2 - TGTGCCAGCAGCTCCGGGGCGGGGGCCTACAATGAGCAGTTCTTC CASSSGAGAYNEQFF
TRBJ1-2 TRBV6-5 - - TGTGCCAGCAGTTCCTACGGGGGGGGCGAGGACTATGGCTACACCTTC CASSSYGGGEDYGYTF
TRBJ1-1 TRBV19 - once TGTGCCAGTAGTACAAAGCAGAACACTGAAGCTTTCTTT CASSTKQNTEAFF
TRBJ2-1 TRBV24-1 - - TGTGCCACCAGTGATCGGACAGCAGACTCCTACAATGAGCAGTTCTTC CATSDRTADSYNEQFF
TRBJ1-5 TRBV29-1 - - TGCAGCGTTGGAGAGGGAGGCAATCAGCCCCAGCATTTT CSVGEGGNQPQHF
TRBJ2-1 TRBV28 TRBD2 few TGTGCCAGCAGTATTATTAGCGGGGGGCCCCCCTACAATGAGCAGTTCTTC CASSIISGGPPYNEQFF
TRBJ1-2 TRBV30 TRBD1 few TGTGCCTGGAGTCGGACAGGAGTAGCCTATGGCTACACCTTC CAWSRTGVAYGYTF
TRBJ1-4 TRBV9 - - TGTGCCAGCAGCGTAGGGGGGAGGGGAGATGAAAAACTGTTTTTT CASSVGGRGDEKLFF
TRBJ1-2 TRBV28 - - TGTGCCAGCAGTTGGGGCCAGGGAACGGAGGGCTACACCTTC CASSWGQGTEGYTF
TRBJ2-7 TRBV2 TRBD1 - TGTGCCAGCAGTGCGGACAGGGTATACGAGCAGTACTTC CASSADRVYEQYF
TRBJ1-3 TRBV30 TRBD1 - TGTGCCTGCGACAGGGACTCTGGAAACACCATATATTTT CACDRDSGNTIYF
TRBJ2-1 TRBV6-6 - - TGTGCCACCTCTCCCTACAATGAGCAGTTCTTC CATSPYNEQFF
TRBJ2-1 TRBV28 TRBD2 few TGTGCCAGCAGTTTACCTGCTAGCGGGGGGATAAACAATGAGCAGTTCTTC CASSLPASGGINNEQFF
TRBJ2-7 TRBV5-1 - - TGCGCCATCCTCTCCGAGGCATCCTCCTACGAGCAGTACTTC CAILSEASSYEQYF
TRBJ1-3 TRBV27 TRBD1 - TGTGCCAGCAGTCGAGCAGGGGGTCTTGGAAACACCATATATTTT CASSRAGGLGNTIYF
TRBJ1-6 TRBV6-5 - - TGTGCCAGCAGTCTCCAGGGGTATAATTCACCCCTCCACTTT CASSLQGYNSPLHF
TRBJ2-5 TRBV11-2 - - TGTGCCAGCAGCTTAGATTTTCAGTTATCTGCCCAGTACTTC CASSLDFQLSAQYF
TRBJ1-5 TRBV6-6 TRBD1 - TGTGCCAGCGAGACAGGGGGGCAGCCCCAGCATTTT CASETGGQPQHF
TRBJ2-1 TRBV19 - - TGTGCCAGTAGGCCTTCGGGACGGCGGGGTCGGAATGAGCAGTTCTTC CASRPSGRRGRNEQFF
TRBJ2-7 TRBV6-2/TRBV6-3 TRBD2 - TGTGCCAGCAGTTACTCTCCCCCCGTAGCGGGGATCTCCTACGAGCAGTACTTC CASSYSPPVAGISYEQYF
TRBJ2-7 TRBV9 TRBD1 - TGTGCCAGCAGCCAGGCGGTAGACAGGGTCGAGCAGTACTTC CASSQAVDRVEQYF
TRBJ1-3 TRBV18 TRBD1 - TGTGCCAGCTCCCTGGGACAGGGAATTTCCGGAAACACCATATATTTT CASSLGQGISGNTIYF
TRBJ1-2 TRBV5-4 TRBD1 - TGTGCCAGCAGCGTCGGACAGGGTATCGACTATGGCTACACCTTC CASSVGQGIDYGYTF
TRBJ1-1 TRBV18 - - TGTGCCAGCCTCGGCGACAGGAACACTGAAGCTTTCTTT CASLGDRNTEAFF
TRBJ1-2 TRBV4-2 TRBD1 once TGTGCCAGCAGCCAAGGGACAGGGGGCTTCGAGGACTATGGCTACACCTTC CASSQGTGGFEDYGYTF
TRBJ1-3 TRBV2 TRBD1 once TGTGCCAGCAGGAGAACAGGGGGCTGGTCCGGAAACACCATATATTTT CASRRTGGWSGNTIYF
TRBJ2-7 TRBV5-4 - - TGTGCCAGCAGCTTGGACTTATACGAGCAGTACTTC CASSLDLYEQYF
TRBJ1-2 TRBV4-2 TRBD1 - TGTGCCAGCAGCCAAGTTGGGGACAGGGTCGACCCTAACTATGGCTACACCTTC CASSQVGDRVDPNYGYTF
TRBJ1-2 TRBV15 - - TGTGCCACTGGCCCCCGACATCTCGGCTATGGCTACACCTTC CATGPRHLGYGYTF
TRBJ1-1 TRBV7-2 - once TGTGCCAGCAGCTTAATGAGAGACACTGAAGCTTTCTTT CASSLMRDTEAFF
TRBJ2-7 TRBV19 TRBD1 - TGTGCCAGTAGTACGGTCCTAGGACAGGGGGCTATCTACGAGCAGTACTTC CASSTVLGQGAIYEQYF